The 27 T cell receptor beta chains listed next were all sequenced from one sample in a study of neurological immune-mediated disorders. TCRdb ran MiXCR on the 5' RACE reads and lists one entry per CDR3 protein. Altogether around 60,000 distinct CDR3 sequences are present, about 3.4% being singletons, with the ten largest covering 7.1%. The sample comprised PBMCs. The receptors come from an older woman with multiple sclerosis.

This clonotype was counted many times. V gene TRBV7-2 combines with J gene TRBJ2-3, with D possibly called TRBD1 or TRBD2 (6 bases each). Per the germline V gene, CDR1 is SGHTA and CDR2 is FQGNSA. This CDR3 is 14 amino acids long. Trimming left V 2 bases short and J 4 bases short, with 10 bases between. The CDR3 sequence: CASSLNGGSDTQYF. For the CDR3, the DNA is TGTGCCAGCAGCTTAAACGGGGGCTCAGATACGCAGTATTTT. The complete variable domain, with remaining parts taken from reference TRBV7-2 and TRBJ2-3, reads GAGVSQSPSNKVTEKGKDVELRCDPISGHTALYWYRQSLGQGLEFLIYFQGNSAPDKSGLPSDRFSAERTGGSVSTLTIQRTQQEDSAVYLCASSLNGGSDTQYFGPGTRLTVL.

This clonotype appeared many times. The rearrangement joins TRBV25-1 to TRBJ2-5; TRBD2 matches 9 bases. Trimming at V came to 7 bases and at J to 5 bases, leaving 5 bases not matched to a gene. The CDR3 spans 13 residues. The germline V gene encodes CDR1 MGHDK and CDR2 SYGVNS. This CDR3 reads CASTPSGRETQYF. The DNA of the CDR3 is TGTGCCAGCACTCCAAGCGGGAGGGAGACCCAGTACTTC.

The table lists this clonotype with many counts. The chain uses TRBV12-3 or TRBV12-4 and TRBJ2-5; the D gene could be TRBD1 or TRBD2 (5 bases each). CDR3 length equals 14 residues. V was pared by 7 bases and J by 5 bases, with 17 bases between. The CDR3 region is CASTPMGRGETQYF. The CDR3 nucleotides are TGTGCCAGCACCCCAATGGGGCGCGGGGAGACCCAGTACTTC.

This clonotype was detected ten times or more. J is TRBJ2-2 and V is TRBV27, with D perhaps given as TRBD1 or TRBD2 (7 bases each). V was cut by 6 bases and J by 6 bases, with 14 bases left in between. CDR3 length: 14 amino acids. The germline gives CDR1 MNHEY, CDR2 SMNVEV (reference sequence). As DNA, the CDR3 is TGTGCCAGCAGAGCGGGACAGCCGGCCGGGGAGCTGTTTTTT. Translating it yields CASRAGQPAGELFF.

This clonotype was recorded many times. The junction differs from germline at one of its ends, possibly a read error. The chain couples TRBV20-1 to TRBJ1-2; D is uncertain. The germline CDR1 and CDR2 sequences are DFQATT and SNEGSKA (reference sequence). There are 10 residues in the CDR3. The CDR3 reads CSAREEGEAF. The CDR3 nucleotides are TGCAGTGCTAGAGAGGAGGGAGAGGCCTTC.

This clonotype has at least ten counts. J is TRBJ2-5 and V is TRBV29-1, with 7 bases lining up with TRBD1. There are 14 residues in the CDR3. J lost 5 bases, V lost 4 bases, and 10 bases had no gene match. Per the germline V gene, CDR1 is SQVTM and CDR2 is ANQGSEA. CDR3 protein: CSVGGQVLRETQYF. The CDR3 DNA is TGCAGCGTTGGCGGACAGGTCCTCCGGGAGACCCAGTACTTC.

This clonotype was counted ten times or more. The chain employs TRBV5-1 and TRBJ1-6, with a tentative D call TRBD1 (6 bases). The CDR3 covers 16 residues. Per germline, CDR1 SGHRS and CDR2 YFSETQ. The V end lost 4 bases, the J end lost 1 base, and 12 bases lay between the germline ends. This chain's CDR3 is CASSPRGRSYNSPLHF. CDR3 sequence (DNA): TGCGCCAGCAGCCCAAGGGGGAGATCCTATAATTCACCCCTCCACTTT.

This clonotype has a count of ten or more. V and J are TRBV27 and TRBJ2-2, with 12 bases aligning to TRBD1. CDR1 MNHEY and CDR2 SMNVEV come from the germline V gene (reference sequence). V shed 5 bases, J shed 4 bases, and the junction held 11 bases outside the gene matches. The CDR3 consists of 18 residues. CDR3 region: CASSRVGTGGLSTGELFF. The CDR3 nucleotides read TGTGCCAGCAGTAGGGTCGGGACAGGGGGCTTAAGCACCGGGGAGCTGTTTTTT.

Ten or more counts support this clonotype. The chain recombines TRBV12-3 or TRBV12-4 with TRBJ2-3, with 8 bases matching TRBD2. The V and J ends lost 5 bases and 2 bases, in that order; junction bases with no gene match: 6. This CDR3 spans 15 amino acids. The CDR3 nucleotides are TGTGCCAGCAGTCCCGGGACTAGGTTCACAGATACGCAGTATTTT. Translation: CASSPGTRFTDTQYF.

This clonotype has a handful of counts. With a much larger clone just one base away, this may be a read error. The chain uses TRBV7-3 and TRBJ2-1, with no clear D. CDR1 is SGHTA, CDR2 FQGTGA, per germline. This CDR3 contains 12 residues. CDR3 sequence reads: CDSSLRDNEQFF. The CDR3 DNA follows: TGTGACAGCAGCTTAAGAGACAATGAGCAGTTCTTC.

This clonotype was recorded many times. The CDR3 sequence: CASSLGTGGETQYF. CDR3 in DNA: TGCGCCAGCAGCTTGGGGACAGGGGGAGAGACCCAGTACTTC. The chain couples TRBV5-1 to TRBJ2-5, with 10 bases matching TRBD1. Germline CDR1 SGHRS, CDR2 YFSETQ. V lost 0 bases, J lost 4 bases, and 0 bases stayed unmatched. The CDR3 is made up of 14 amino acids.

This clonotype has at least ten counts. This chain uses TRBV27 with TRBJ1-1; D uncertain. The CDR3 loop spans 14 amino acids. The ends were cut back, 5 bases at V and 0 bases at J, with 10 bases in the middle. Germline V gene sequence: CDR1 MNHEY, CDR2 SMNVEV (reference sequence). In DNA, the CDR3 is TGTGCCAGCAGTCCAGGCCATGTGAACACTGAAGCTTTCTTT. Translated, it gives CASSPGHVNTEAFF.

The sample holds many counts of this clonotype. In DNA, the CDR3 is TGTGCCATCAGTGTCGGACAGGGGACGGGCGAGCAGTACTTC. It encodes CAISVGQGTGEQYF. The chain couples TRBV10-3 to TRBJ2-7; 9 nucleotides align to TRBD1. The CDR3 is made up of 14 amino acids. The germline CDR1 and CDR2 sequences are ENHRY and SYGVKD. The V and J ends lost 4 bases and 6 bases, in that order; junction bases with no gene match: 7.

There are many counts of this clonotype. V usage is TRBV10-3 and J usage is TRBJ2-3; 10 bases fit TRBD2. Per the germline V gene, CDR1 is ENHRY and CDR2 is SYGVKD. The junction had 7 bases not matched to a gene; V was cut back by 10 bases and J by 0 bases. The CDR3 is made up of 15 amino acids. The chain's CDR3 is CATLAGETSTDTQYF. In DNA, the CDR3 is TGTGCCACTCTAGCGGGGGAGACTAGCACAGATACGCAGTATTTT.

There are many counts of this clonotype. The rearrangement links TRBV5-1 to TRBJ2-1, with 8 bases fitting TRBD2. V was pared by 7 bases and J by 8 bases, with 11 bases of the junction left unmatched. Germline V lookup: CDR1 SGHRS, CDR2 YFSETQ. The CDR3 runs 14 residues. The CDR3 nucleotides read TGCGCCAGCTACAGCGGGAGCGGCAGCGATGAGCAGTTCTTC. Amino acid sequence: CASYSGSGSDEQFF.

In its sample, this clonotype was seen a few times. A much larger clonotype is one base distant, so this may be a read error. The chain uses TRBV12-3 or TRBV12-4 and TRBJ2-3, with 12 nucleotides matching TRBD2. The V and J ends lost 6 bases and 5 bases, in that order; junction bases with no gene match: 9. The CDR3 extends over 16 amino acids. CDR3: CASSSQLLAGGDTQYF. In DNA form, the CDR3 reads TGTGCCAGCAGCTCCCAACTACTAGCGGGGGGAGATACGCAGTATTTT.

This clonotype has a count of ten or more. This chain links TRBV12-3 or TRBV12-4 with TRBJ1-1; no clear D. V was clipped by 7 bases and J by 1 base, with 13 bases between them. This CDR3 contains 14 residues. CDR3 DNA: TGTGCCAGCACCCCGGGCACGGCGAACACTGAAGCTTTCTTT. This codes for CASTPGTANTEAFF.

This clonotype was seen repeatedly, ten times or more. This chain uses TRBV6-5 with TRBJ2-5; D ambiguous. The CDR3 totals 15 residues. V gave up 8 bases and J gave up 2 bases, with 18 bases separating them. The germline V gene encodes CDR1 MNHEY and CDR2 SVGAGI. The CDR3 protein is CASSPILPIQETQYF. The CDR3 DNA reads TGTGCCAGCTCTCCTATCTTACCTATTCAAGAGACCCAGTACTTC.

This clonotype was recorded many times. This chain joins TRBV5-1 and TRBJ1-2, with D possibly being TRBD1 (6 bases). The CDR3 spans 14 residues. V was shortened by 6 bases and J by 7 bases, with 19 bases between the two germline ends. Per the germline V gene, CDR1 is SGHRS and CDR2 is YFSETQ. The CDR3 nucleotides are TGCGCCAGCACCGAATTAACAGGGTTACTTGGCTACACCTTC. Its protein product is CASTELTGLLGYTF.

This clonotype was seen repeatedly, ten times or more. The genes are TRBV28 and TRBJ2-3; perhaps TRBD2 as D (5 bases). Germline V gene sequence: CDR1 MDHEN, CDR2 SYDVKM. The CDR3 has 14 residues. Trimming cost V 4 bases and J 6 bases, with 14 bases left between them. CDR3 DNA sequence: TGTGCCAGCAGTTACCTGAGGGAGTCGGATACGCAGTATTTT. Protein product: CASSYLRESDTQYF.

This clonotype was seen ten or more times. The V call is TRBV7-2, the J call TRBJ2-1, with 7 bases fitting TRBD1. V trimming: 5 bases; J trimming: 6 bases; junction bases outside the gene matches: 7. Germline-derived CDR1 and CDR2 are SGHTA and FQGNSA. The CDR3 covers 14 residues. CDR3 coding DNA: TGTGCCAGCAGCCAGGACAGGTTCAGCAATGAGCAGTTCTTC. Translating it yields CASSQDRFSNEQFF.

This clonotype has a count of ten or more. The V call is TRBV5-1, the J call TRBJ2-3; D is unresolved. The CDR3 length is 16 residues. The ends were cut back, 0 bases at V and 1 base at J, with 12 bases in the middle. Looked up from germline, CDR1 is SGHRS and CDR2 is YFSETQ. Here the CDR3 reads CASSLGHLTGTDTQYF. Written as DNA, the CDR3 is TGCGCCAGCAGCTTGGGTCATTTAACGGGCACAGATACGCAGTATTTT. Looking up the rest from reference TRBV5-1 and TRBJ2-3 gives the full variable domain: KAGVTQTPRYLIKTRGQQVTLSCSPISGHRSVSWYQQTPGQGLQFLFEYFSETQRNKGNFPGRFSGRQFSNSRSEMNVSTLELGDSALYLCASSLGHLTGTDTQYFGPGTRLTVL.

This clonotype was found many times. CDR3 sequence: CATSPLAGVNEQFF. The CDR3 nucleotides read TGTGCCACCAGCCCCCTAGCGGGAGTCAATGAGCAGTTCTTC. V usage is TRBV15 and J usage is TRBJ2-1, with 10 positions matching TRBD2. V was pared by 5 bases and J by 6 bases, with 4 bases of the junction left unmatched. This CDR3 region has 14 residues. The germline CDR1 and CDR2 sequences are LNHNV and YYDKDF (reference sequence).

There are many counts of this clonotype. Written as DNA, the CDR3 is TGTGCCAGCAGCTTCAGCGGGAGCTACGAGCAGTACTTC. This sequence encodes CASSFSGSYEQYF. The V and J genes are TRBV7-3 and TRBJ2-7, with TRBD2 matching over 8 bases. Trimming at V came to 3 bases and at J to 3 bases, leaving 1 base not matched to a gene. Germline loops: CDR1 SGHTA, CDR2 FQGTGA. This CDR3 has 13 amino acids.

This clonotype was observed many times. The J gene is TRBJ2-2, the V gene TRBV25-1, with unresolved D. Germline V gene data show CDR1 as MGHDK and CDR2 as SYGVNS. The CDR3 is 16 residues long. Trimming took off 1 base at V and 2 bases at J, with 11 bases between the two ends. The CDR3, as DNA: TGTGCCAGCAGTGAATCGAGAGGAGCCAACACCGGGGAGCTGTTTTTT. It specifies CASSESRGANTGELFF.

This clonotype was seen ten or more times. This chain uses TRBV18 with TRBJ2-7, with D possibly TRBD1 on 6 matching bases. Germline CDR1 KGHSH, CDR2 LQKENI. The CDR3 has 16 amino acids. V was cut by 6 bases and J by 3 bases, with 21 bases left in between. CDR3 amino acids: CASSPSLGTSGYEQYF. The CDR3 DNA reads as TGTGCCAGCTCCCCATCTCTAGGGACATCAGGCTACGAGCAGTACTTC.

The table lists this clonotype with many counts. The CDR3 DNA is TGTGCCAGCAGCCCAGAGCGGGGGGGCCAAGAGACCCAGTACTTC. Its translation: CASSPERGGQETQYF. V gene TRBV5-5 combines with J gene TRBJ2-5; 10 bases match TRBD2. V dropped 4 bases and J dropped 1; count of bases not matched to a gene: 4. Germline values: CDR1 SGHKS, CDR2 YYEKEE (reference sequence). The CDR3 has 15 amino acids. Variable domain in full (rest from reference TRBV5-5 and TRBJ2-5): DAGVTQSPTHLIKTRGQQVTLRCSPISGHKSVSWYQQVLGQGPQFIFQYYEKEERGRGNFPDRFSARQFPNYSSELNVNALLLGDSALYLCASSPERGGQETQYFGPGTRLLVL.